The source of this T cell receptor beta chain is a study of blood T cell repertoires in COVID-19. Those who participated ranged in age from about 18 to 95 years and resided in about two dozen US areas. TCRdb's copy holds only in-frame clones and misses some; the assay was immunoSEQ multiplex PCR. Of 200,000 or so clones in the sample, around 84% are singletons; the top ten hold 6.5% to 9%. The TCR sequence derives from a middle-aged woman with acute COVID-19. Sequencing input: PBMCs or T cells enriched from blood (not recorded which).

Here the CDR3 reads CASSQIRLFQETQYF. DNA of the CDR3: TGTGCCAGCAGCCAGATTAGACTCTTCCAAGAGACCCAGTACTTC. The genes are TRBV3-1 (or the pseudogene TRBV3-2) and TRBJ2-5; D call uncertain. Trimming removed 3 bases at V and 1 base at J, with 12 bases between. The CDR3 spans 15 residues. CDR1 is LGHDT, CDR2 YNNKEL, per germline (reference sequence).